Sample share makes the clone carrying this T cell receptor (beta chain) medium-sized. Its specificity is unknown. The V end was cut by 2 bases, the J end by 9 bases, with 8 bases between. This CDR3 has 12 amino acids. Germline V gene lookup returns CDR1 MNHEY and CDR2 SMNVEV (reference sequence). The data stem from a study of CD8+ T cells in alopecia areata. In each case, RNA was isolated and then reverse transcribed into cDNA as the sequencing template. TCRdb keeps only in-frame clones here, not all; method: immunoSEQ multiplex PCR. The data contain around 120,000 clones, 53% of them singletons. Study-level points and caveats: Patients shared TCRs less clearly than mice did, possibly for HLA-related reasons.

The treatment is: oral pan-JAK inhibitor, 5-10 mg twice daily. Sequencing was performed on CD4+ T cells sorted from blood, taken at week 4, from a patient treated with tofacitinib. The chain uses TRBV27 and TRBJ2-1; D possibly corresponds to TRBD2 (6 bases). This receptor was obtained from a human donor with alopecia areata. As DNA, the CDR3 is TGTGCCAGCAGTTTAAGCGGGCGTGAGCAGTTCTTC. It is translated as CASSLSGREQFF.